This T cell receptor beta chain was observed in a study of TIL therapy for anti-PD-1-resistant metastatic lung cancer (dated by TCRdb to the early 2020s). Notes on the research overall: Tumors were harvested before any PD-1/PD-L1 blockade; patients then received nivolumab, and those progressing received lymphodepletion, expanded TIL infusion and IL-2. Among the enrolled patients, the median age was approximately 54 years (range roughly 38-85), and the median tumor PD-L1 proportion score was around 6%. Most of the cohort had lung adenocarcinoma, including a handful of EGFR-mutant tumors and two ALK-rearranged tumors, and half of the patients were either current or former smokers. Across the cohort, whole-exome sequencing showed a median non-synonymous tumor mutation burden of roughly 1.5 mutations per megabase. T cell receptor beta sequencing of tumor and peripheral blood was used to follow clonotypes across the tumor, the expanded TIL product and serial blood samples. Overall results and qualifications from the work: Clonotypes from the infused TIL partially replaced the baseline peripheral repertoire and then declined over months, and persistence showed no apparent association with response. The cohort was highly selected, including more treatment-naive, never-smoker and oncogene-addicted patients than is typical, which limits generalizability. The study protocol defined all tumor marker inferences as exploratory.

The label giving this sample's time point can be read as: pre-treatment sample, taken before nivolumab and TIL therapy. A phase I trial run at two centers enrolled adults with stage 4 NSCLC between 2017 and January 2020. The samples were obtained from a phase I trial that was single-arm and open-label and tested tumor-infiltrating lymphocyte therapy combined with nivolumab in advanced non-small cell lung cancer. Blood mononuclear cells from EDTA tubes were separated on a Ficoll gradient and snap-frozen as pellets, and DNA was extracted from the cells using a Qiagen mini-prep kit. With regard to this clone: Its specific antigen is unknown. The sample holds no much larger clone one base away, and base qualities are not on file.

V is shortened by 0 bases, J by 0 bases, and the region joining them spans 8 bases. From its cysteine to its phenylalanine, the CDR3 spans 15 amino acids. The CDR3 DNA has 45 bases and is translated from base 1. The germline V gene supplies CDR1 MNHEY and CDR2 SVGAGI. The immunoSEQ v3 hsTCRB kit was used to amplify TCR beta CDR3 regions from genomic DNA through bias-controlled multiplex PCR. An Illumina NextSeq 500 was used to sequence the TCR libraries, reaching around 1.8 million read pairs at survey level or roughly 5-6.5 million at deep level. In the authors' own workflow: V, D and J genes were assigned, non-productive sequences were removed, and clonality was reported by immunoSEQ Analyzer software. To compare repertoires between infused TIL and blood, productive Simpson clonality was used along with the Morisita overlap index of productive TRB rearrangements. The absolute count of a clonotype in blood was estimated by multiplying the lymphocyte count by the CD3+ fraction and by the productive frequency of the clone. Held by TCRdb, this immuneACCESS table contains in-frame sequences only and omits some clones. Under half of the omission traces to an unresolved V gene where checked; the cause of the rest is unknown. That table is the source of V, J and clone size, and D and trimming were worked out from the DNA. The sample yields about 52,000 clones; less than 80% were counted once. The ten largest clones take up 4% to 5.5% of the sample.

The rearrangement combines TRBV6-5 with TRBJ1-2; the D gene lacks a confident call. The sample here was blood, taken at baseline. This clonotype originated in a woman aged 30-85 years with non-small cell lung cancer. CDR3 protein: CASSYSGNSNYGYTF. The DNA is TGTGCCAGCAGTTACTCGGGAAACTCTAACTATGGCTACACCTTC.